This T cell receptor beta chain stems from a study of T cell responses to AZD1222 COVID-19 vaccine. Overall study findings and caveats: Spike as a whole was targeted by vaccine-associated CD4 TCRs, dominant at 160-218 and 743-854. It was only after the peak T cell response that any repertoires were sampled.

For this clone: Its specificity is unknown.

Data came from immunoSEQ multiplex PCR; TCRdb stores just in-frame clones and leaves some out. The sample yields 95,000 to 100,000 clones, about nine tenths seen once. Germline lookup yields CDR1 MDHEN and CDR2 SYDVKM. This CDR3 has 11 amino acids. V was pared by 3 bases and J by 3 bases, with 1 base between. Here the sequenced sample was peripheral blood, taken on day 0 of AZD1222 vaccination. This TCR came from an adult in good health. This chain uses TRBV28 with TRBJ2-3; the D is unclear. Written as DNA, the CDR3 is TGTGCCAGCAGTTTTACAGATACGCAGTATTTT. This translates into CASSFTDTQYF.